The 6 T cell receptor beta chains below all came from one sample that was sequenced in a study of tissue T cells after allogeneic stem cell transplantation. Data came from immunoSEQ multiplex PCR; TCRdb stores just in-frame clones and leaves some out. The top ten hold 2.5% to 3.5% of the sample, which has thousands of clones, about two fifths seen once. Time point noted: mouse harvest day 14 after allogeneic transplant. Tail vein injection delivered 10^7 T-cell-depleted bone marrow cells and 10^6 splenic CD5+ T cells. What was sequenced was skin. These receptors all stem from a female BALB/c mouse given C57BL/6 T cells with graft-versus-host disease after an allogeneic hematopoietic cell transplant.

To note about this clone: The genes are named according to mouse. The CDR3 end is not reached by the read, which stops 1 residue before it; the germline J gene fills it in. The identical CDR3 is also encoded by other nucleotide sequences in the sample. The chain combines TRBV26 with TRBJ2-5, with 7 bases matching TRBD1. Looked up from germline, CDR1 is KGHPV and CDR2 is FQNQEV (reference sequence). V lost 6 bases to trimming and J lost 2 bases; unmatched junction nucleotides: 2. CDR3 size: 13 residues. The part of the CDR3 DNA that was read is TGTGCCAGCAGCCCAGGGGGCCAAGACACCCAGTAC. Its protein product is CASSPGGQDTQY. The full CDR3 protein reads CASSPGGQDTQYF.

On this clone: Genes here carry mouse names. The read comes to an end 1 residue before the CDR3 does, leaving the germline J gene to fill in the end. The chain has TRBV19 and TRBJ1-1; weak D call: TRBD1 (6 bases). The length of the CDR3 is 14 residues. Germline V gene data show CDR1 as FNHDT and CDR2 as SITEND (reference sequence). Deletions cut 0 bases from V and 0 bases from J, with 6 bases between. Incomplete CDR3 DNA: TGTGCCAGCAGTATAGGGACAGCAAACACAGAAGTCTTC. It encodes CASSIGTANTEVF. The entire CDR3 protein reads CASSIGTANTEVFF.

As concerns this clone: Gene labels here are mouse ones. The sequence runs out 1 residue before the end of the CDR3; the remainder is reconstructed from the germline J gene. V usage is TRBV13-3 and J usage is TRBJ2-7; 7 nucleotides match TRBD2. The J segment lost 1 base and the V segment lost 2 bases, leaving 0 bases of the junction unmatched. CDR1 is NNHDY, CDR2 SYVADS, per germline. The CDR3 contains 13 residues. CDR3 DNA (partial): TGTGCCAGCAGTGACTGGGGGTCCTATGAACAGTAC. Encoded protein: CASSDWGSYEQY. The full CDR3 protein reads CASSDWGSYEQYF.

This clone was seen a few times. Genes and germline are mouse. The CDR3 end falls 1 residue outside the read, so it is completed with the germline J gene. V usage is TRBV15 and J usage is TRBJ2-5; tentatively, D is TRBD1 (6 bases). The length of the CDR3 is 13 residues. Germline V gene data show CDR1 as SGHND and CDR2 as FRSKSL. V lost 6 bases and J 3 bases, leaving 10 bases between the germline ends. This CDR3 is CASSSDSQDTQYF. CDR3 DNA (partial): TGTGCCAGCAGCTCGGACAGTCAAGACACCCAGTAC.

Points on this clone: This could be a read error, since a much larger clone is one nucleotide away. Gene names refer to mouse genes. The observed sequence ends 1 residue before the CDR3 terminus, with the missing tail filled in from the germline J gene. The identical CDR3 is also encoded by other nucleotide sequences in the sample. The chain couples TRBV26 to TRBJ2-7; D is unresolved. In germline, CDR1 is KGHPV, CDR2 FQNQEV (reference sequence). V gave up 3 bases and J gave up 4 bases, with 7 bases separating them. This CDR3 spans 12 amino acids. CDR3: CASSLDKYEQYF. CDR3 DNA, as far as it was read: TGTGCCAGCAGTCTCGACAAATATGAACAGTAC.

In its sample, this clone ranks as medium-sized. Gene names denote mouse genes. The DNA ends 1 residue before the CDR3 does, and the rest of the CDR3 is filled in from the germline J gene. This sequence joins TRBV26 and TRBJ1-2; D uncertain. V dropped 5 bases and J dropped 4 bases, with 8 bases sitting between them. The CDR3 runs 12 residues. Germline V lookup: CDR1 KGHPV, CDR2 FQNQEV (reference sequence). CDR3 amino acids: CASSLGSSDYTF. CDR3 DNA, as far as it was read: TGTGCCAGCAGTTTGGGGAGCTCCGACTACACC.